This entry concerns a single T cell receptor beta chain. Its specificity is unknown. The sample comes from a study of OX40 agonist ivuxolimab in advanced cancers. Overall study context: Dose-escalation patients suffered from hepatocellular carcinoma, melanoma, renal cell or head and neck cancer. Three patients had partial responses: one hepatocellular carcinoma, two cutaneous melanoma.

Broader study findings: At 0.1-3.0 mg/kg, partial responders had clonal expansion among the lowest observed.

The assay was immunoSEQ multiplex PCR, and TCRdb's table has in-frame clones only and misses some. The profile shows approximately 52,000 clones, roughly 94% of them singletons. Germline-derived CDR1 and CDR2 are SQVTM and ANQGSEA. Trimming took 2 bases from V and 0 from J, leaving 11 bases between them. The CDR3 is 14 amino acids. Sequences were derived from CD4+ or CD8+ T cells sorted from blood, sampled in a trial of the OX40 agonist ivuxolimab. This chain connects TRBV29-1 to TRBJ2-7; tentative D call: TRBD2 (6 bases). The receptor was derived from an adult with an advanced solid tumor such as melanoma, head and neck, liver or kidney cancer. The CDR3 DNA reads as TGCAGCGTTGAAACGGGGAGGTCCTCCTACGAGCAGTACTTC. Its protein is CSVETGRSSYEQYF.